These 24 T cell receptor beta chains came from one sample sequenced in a study of shared clonotypes between healthy human individuals. Sequenced by immunoSEQ multiplex PCR; TCRdb stores in-frame clones only, minus some. The sample shows approximately 2.1 million clones, approximately 93% of them seen only once. The sample taken for sequencing was naive CD4+ T cells from PBMCs. Subset of the sample: CD45RA+ positively selected. These receptor sequences come from a man between 18 and 35 years old in good health. Some clones in this sample may be carry-over from other donors' samples.

CDR3 sequence: CASSDPGLTGNEQFF. The CDR3 DNA follows: TGTGCCAGCAGCGACCCGGGCCTCACGGGGAATGAGCAGTTCTTC. The V call is TRBV7-6, the J call TRBJ2-1, with D perhaps TRBD2 (5 bases). V was clipped by 5 bases and J by 7 bases, with 18 bases between them. This CDR3 is built from 15 residues. Germline V gene data show CDR1 as SGHVS and CDR2 as FNYEAQ.

The chain has TRBV6-1 and TRBJ2-3, with 7 bases fitting TRBD2. Germline V CDR1 and CDR2: MNHNS, SASEGT. CDR3 length: 15 residues. V dropped 2 bases and J dropped 4; count of bases not matched to a gene: 6. The CDR3 reads CASSERGRSPDTQYF. The CDR3 nucleotides are TGTGCCAGCAGTGAACGCGGGAGAAGCCCAGATACGCAGTATTTT.

A note on this clone: Other DNA sequences within the sample encode an identical CDR3. This chain connects TRBV27 to TRBJ2-3; unclear D gene. CDR1 and CDR2 (germline): MNHEY, SMNVEV (reference sequence). Trimming pared 5 bases from V and 2 bases from J, leaving 8 bases between. The CDR3 has 13 amino acids. This CDR3 is CASSLTPTDTQYF. CDR3 DNA sequence: TGTGCCAGCAGTCTCACCCCCACAGATACGCAGTATTTT.

The CDR3 nucleotides read TGTGCCAGCAGTCCAATACAAGCCAGGCAGCCCCAGCATTTT. It translates to CASSPIQARQPQHF. This chain joins TRBV6-5 and TRBJ1-5; D is unclear. V was trimmed by 5 bases and J by 7 bases, leaving 15 bases between them. The CDR3 runs 14 residues. Germline V CDR1 and CDR2: MNHEY, SVGAGI.

Comment on this clone: The same CDR3 also results from other DNA sequences found in this sample. The chain links TRBV28 to TRBJ2-7; D not certain. Trimming cost V 6 bases and J 7 bases, with 10 bases left between them. Germline values: CDR1 MDHEN, CDR2 SYDVKM. The CDR3 has 11 residues. The CDR3 DNA sequence: TGTGCCAGCAGCCTCTCTGGTGAGCAGTACTTC. Protein sequence: CASSLSGEQYF.

The V and J genes are TRBV2 and TRBJ2-5, with D perhaps TRBD2 (6 bases). The germline CDR1 and CDR2 sequences are SNHLY and FYNNEI. Deletions cut 9 bases from V and 2 bases from J, with 10 bases between. This CDR3 comprises 12 residues. This chain's CDR3 is CARRDGQETQYF. The CDR3 nucleotides read TGTGCCAGGCGGGACGGTCAAGAGACCCAGTACTTC.

The V and J genes are TRBV11-2 and TRBJ2-2; 10 nucleotides line up with TRBD2. V shed 4 bases, J shed 4 bases, and the junction held 9 bases outside the gene matches. Germline V lookup: CDR1 SGHAT, CDR2 FQNNGV. The CDR3 contains 17 residues. Here the CDR3 reads CASSSRGQREGTGELFF. The CDR3 coding sequence is TGTGCCAGCAGCTCGCGGGGGCAGCGGGAGGGCACCGGGGAGCTGTTTTTT.

This chain connects TRBV5-1 to TRBJ2-5; D perhaps matches TRBD1 (6 bases). V lost 7 bases and J 5 bases, leaving 15 bases between the germline ends. The germline gives CDR1 SGHRS, CDR2 YFSETQ. The CDR3 contains 13 residues. CDR3 DNA sequence: TGCGCCAGCTGCAGGGGAACAGGGGAGACCCAGTACTTC. Translating it yields CASCRGTGETQYF.

A word on this clone: This specimen includes other DNA sequences encoding the same CDR3. The chain couples TRBV9 to TRBJ2-2; tentatively, D is TRBD2 (7 bases). Trimming stripped 4 bases from V and 2 bases from J, with 12 bases between. Looked up from germline, CDR1 is SGDLS and CDR2 is YYNGEE. The CDR3 has 15 residues. The CDR3 spells CASSPRGGNTGELFF. DNA for the CDR3: TGTGCCAGCAGCCCCCGCGGGGGCAACACCGGGGAGCTGTTTTTT.

The chain recombines TRBV21-1 with TRBJ2-7; TRBD1 is taken as the D call from the table, unchecked against the DNA. TRBV21-1 represents a pseudogene. This CDR3 region has 13 residues. The CDR3 loop is CASSSDRSYEQYF. The CDR3 nucleotides are TGTGCCAGCAGCAGTGACAGGTCCTACGAGCAGTACTTC.

The V gene is TRBV5-4, the J gene TRBJ2-5; D assignment may be TRBD1 or TRBD2 (5 bases each). The germline V and J ends were trimmed by 4 bases and 2 bases, with 15 bases remaining between them. Germline CDR1 reads SGHNT; CDR2 reads YYREEE (reference sequence). The CDR3 has 15 residues. The CDR3 reads CASSRAGTRQETQYF. Here the CDR3 DNA reads TGTGCCAGCAGCCGAGCCGGGACCAGACAAGAGACCCAGTACTTC.

This chain links TRBV5-4 with TRBJ2-7, with a tentative D call TRBD2 (5 bases). The germline gives CDR1 SGHNT, CDR2 YYREEE (reference sequence). Between the trimmed V and J ends, which lost 4 bases and 0 bases, there was a span of 20 bases. CDR3 length: 17 residues. CDR3 nucleotides: TGTGCCAGCAGCCCGGGCTCTGGAGGAGCCTTCTCCTACGAGCAGTACTTC. Its protein is CASSPGSGGAFSYEQYF.

This clone was detected once. The chain joins TRBV5-5 to TRBJ2-7, with D possibly matching TRBD2 (6 bases). Germline V lookup: CDR1 SGHKS, CDR2 YYEKEE (reference sequence). V lost 3 bases to trimming and J lost 2 bases, with 18 bases between them. CDR3 length: 16 amino acids. Here the CDR3 DNA reads TGTGCCAGCAGCTGGAGTGGTGGGGGACTGACCTACGAGCAGTACTTC. It codes for CASSWSGGGLTYEQYF. Full variable domain (outside the CDR3, taken from reference TRBV5-5 and TRBJ2-7): DAGVTQSPTHLIKTRGQQVTLRCSPISGHKSVSWYQQVLGQGPQFIFQYYEKEERGRGNFPDRFSARQFPNYSSELNVNALLLGDSALYLCASSWSGGGLTYEQYFGPGTRLTVT.

A note on this clone: At the DNA level, this CDR3 is encoded by other sequences in the same sample as well. The chain couples TRBV7-8 to TRBJ1-1; D not resolved. The germline gives CDR1 SGHVS, CDR2 FQNEAQ. The CDR3 runs to 13 residues. V lost 3 bases and J lost 0, with 5 bases in between. The CDR3 loop reads CASSLSLNTEAFF. The CDR3 nucleotides are TGTGCCAGCAGCTTGAGTCTGAACACTGAAGCTTTCTTT.

The chain couples TRBV10-1 to TRBJ1-2, with 10 bases lining up with TRBD1. Germline CDR1 reads WNHNN; CDR2 reads SYGVQD (reference sequence). The CDR3 is 12 amino acids. With 8 bases clipped from V and 6 bases from J, the junction kept 3 bases outside the gene matches. CDR3 sequence: CASGTGVNGYTF. For the CDR3, the DNA is TGCGCCAGCGGGACAGGGGTTAATGGCTACACCTTC.

The chain couples TRBV5-1 to TRBJ2-7; D is uncertain. CDR1 is SGHRS, CDR2 YFSETQ, per germline. With 0 bases removed from V and 4 bases from J, the gap between germline ends came to 14 bases. The CDR3 is 15 amino acids. CDR3 sequence reads: CASSLEPALIYEQYF. Written as DNA, the CDR3 is TGCGCCAGCAGCTTGGAGCCGGCACTCATTTACGAGCAGTACTTC.

This clone was counted a single time. The chain uses TRBV28 and TRBJ2-7; D assignment may be TRBD1 or TRBD2 (6 bases each). The CDR3 is made up of 15 amino acids. CDR1 MDHEN and CDR2 SYDVKM come from the germline V gene. The V gene lost 3 bases and the J gene lost 5 bases, with 17 bases spanning the gap. The CDR3 DNA is TGTGCCAGCAGTTTGTGGGTGGGGGGCGCGGACGAGCAGTACTTC. Amino acids: CASSLWVGGADEQYF.

V usage is TRBV15 and J usage is TRBJ1-4; no firm D call. CDR3 length equals 17 residues. Trimming pared 3 bases from V and 4 bases from J, leaving 18 bases between. Germline V gene lookup returns CDR1 LNHNV and CDR2 YYDKDF (reference sequence). The chain's CDR3 is CATSSRVEGRINEKLFF. The CDR3 DNA follows: TGTGCCACCAGCAGTCGGGTTGAAGGGCGCATTAATGAAAAACTGTTTTTT.

This sequence joins TRBV7-9 and TRBJ1-4; TRBD1 is a possible D gene (6 bases). CDR3 length: 14 residues. Trimming shortened V by 7 bases and J by 3 bases, and 12 bases separated the two germline ends. Germline CDR1 SEHNR, CDR2 FQNEAQ (reference sequence). CDR3 residues: CASTHREANEKLFF. The CDR3 nucleotides are TGTGCCAGCACCCACAGGGAGGCTAATGAAAAACTGTTTTTT.

About this clone: Other DNA sequences within the sample encode an identical CDR3. The chain joins TRBV11-2 to TRBJ1-2; 7 nucleotides line up with TRBD1. This CDR3 spans 12 amino acids. V lost 4 bases to trimming and J lost 8 bases; unmatched junction nucleotides: 4. From germline, CDR1 is SGHAT and CDR2 FQNNGV. CDR3: CASSWDSSGYTF. The CDR3 DNA sequence: TGTGCCAGCAGCTGGGACAGTTCGGGCTACACCTTC.

J is TRBJ2-2 and V is TRBV5-6; D not certain. Germline-derived CDR1 and CDR2 are SGHDT and YYEEEE. The CDR3 spans 13 residues. Trimming removed 3 bases at V and 4 bases at J, with 7 bases between. CDR3 bases: TGTGCCAGCAGCTATGTAAGCACCGGGGAGCTGTTTTTT. This sequence encodes CASSYVSTGELFF.

The chain links TRBV30 to TRBJ2-7, with D perhaps TRBD1 or TRBD2 (5 bases each). The CDR3 is made up of 17 amino acids. The ends were cut back, 1 base at V and 5 bases at J, with 24 bases in the middle. Germline CDR1 GTSNPN, CDR2 SVGIG (reference sequence). The CDR3 DNA reads TGTGCCTGGAGTGGAAGACCGGGACGCCCTTTGATGGACGAGCAGTACTTC. Protein sequence: CAWSGRPGRPLMDEQYF. Full variable domain (missing parts from reference TRBV30 and TRBJ2-7): SQTIHQWPATLVQPVGSPLSLECTVEGTSNPNLYWYRQAAGRGLQLLFYSVGIGQISSEVPQNLSASRPQDRQFILSSKKLLLSDSGFYLCAWSGRPGRPLMDEQYFGPGTRLTVT.

The CDR3 coding sequence is TGTGCCAGCAGCTTAACTCCTAGGATCTATGGCTACACCTTC. Translation gives CASSLTPRIYGYTF. The chain recombines TRBV7-2 with TRBJ1-2; no definite D call. V shed 2 bases and J shed 4 bases, with 11 bases lying between them. Germline V CDR1 and CDR2: SGHTA, FQGNSA. The CDR3 contains 14 residues.

V and J are TRBV6-6 and TRBJ1-5; D is unresolved. V gave up 5 bases and J gave up 9 bases, with 17 bases separating them. CDR1 and CDR2 (germline): MNHNY, SVGAGI (reference sequence). The CDR3 sequence is 14 residues long. CDR3 amino acids: CASSHTQEGRPQHF. The CDR3 region has the DNA TGTGCCAGCAGTCACACTCAGGAAGGTCGGCCCCAGCATTTT.